These T cell receptor beta chains were read from a single sample in a study of blood T cell repertoires in COVID-19. Sequencing was performed with immunoSEQ multiplex PCR; in TCRdb, only in-frame clones are kept and a portion is missing. The data contain some 350,000 clones, approximately 82% of them singletons. Sequences were obtained from peripheral blood. These receptor sequences come from a man aged 25-40 years with active or convalescent COVID-19. The CDR3 runs from the conserved cysteine through the conserved F or W. Each record gives: clone size, V gene, D gene, J gene, CDR3 DNA, CDR3 protein. The D gene is left open where the match is weak. Not all rows give a size; the values are once, few, many and, for expanded clones, a class.

>-|TRBV3-1/TRBV3-2|-|TRBJ2-1
TGTGCCAGCAGCCAAATGGCAGACAACAATGAGCAGTTCTTC
CASSQMADNNEQFF
>-|TRBV24-1|TRBD1|TRBJ1-1
TGTGCCACCAGTGAGGGGGGGACAGGCACTGAAGCTTTCTTT
CATSEGGTGTEAFF
>-|TRBV28|TRBD1|TRBJ2-5
TGTGCCAGCGGGACAGGGACGTACCAAGAGACCCAGTACTTC
CASGTGTYQETQYF
>-|TRBV4-1|-|TRBJ1-2
TGCGCCAGCAGCCAAGAGAGGAGCCCCAACTATGGCTACACCTTC
CASSQERSPNYGYTF
>-|TRBV9|TRBD2|TRBJ2-2
TGTGCCAGCAGCCCCGAGGTTGGGACTAGCGTCACCGGGGAGCTGTTTTTT
CASSPEVGTSVTGELFF
>-|TRBV9|-|TRBJ1-5
TGTGCCAGCAGCGTAGAAGGGGATCAGCCCCAGCATTTT
CASSVEGDQPQHF
>-|TRBV18|-|TRBJ1-1
TGTGCCAGCTCCCCGGGACATTTGAACACTGAAGCTTTCTTT
CASSPGHLNTEAFF
>-|TRBV6-6|-|TRBJ1-2
TGTGCCAGCAGTTACTCGGGGGGTATCTATGGCTACACCTTC
CASSYSGGIYGYTF
>-|TRBV7-9|-|TRBJ1-5
TGTGCCAGCAGCGCGAATAGCAATCAGCCCCAGCATTTT
CASSANSNQPQHF
>-|TRBV5-1|TRBD1|TRBJ1-3
TGCGCCAGCAGCTTGGGGGGACAGTTCTCTGGAAACACCATATATTTT
CASSLGGQFSGNTIYF
>-|TRBV30|TRBD1|TRBJ1-4
TGTGCCTGGAGGAGGGACAGGGCGAATGAAAAACTGTTTTTT
CAWRRDRANEKLFF
>-|TRBV6-2/TRBV6-3|-|TRBJ2-7
TGTGCCAGCAGTTACCCAGACGAGCAGTACTTC
CASSYPDEQYF
>-|TRBV6-2/TRBV6-3|-|TRBJ1-1
TGTGCCAGCAGTTACCGGGGGGCAGCTGAAGCTTTCTTT
CASSYRGAAEAFF
>-|TRBV4-1|TRBD1|TRBJ1-2
TGCGCCAGCAGCCTTGGGACAGGGCCTTATGGCTACACCTTC
CASSLGTGPYGYTF
>-|TRBV6-6|-|TRBJ2-7
TGTGCCAGCAGTTACTCCAGGGCGGAGCAGTACTTC
CASSYSRAEQYF
>-|TRBV6-2/TRBV6-3|TRBD2|TRBJ2-7
TGTGCCAGCAGTCACGGACTAGTAGGTTCCTACGAGCAGTACTTC
CASSHGLVGSYEQYF
>-|TRBV19|TRBD1|TRBJ1-4
TGTGCCAGTAGTATGACAGGGATCGGCGAAAAACTGTTTTTT
CASSMTGIGEKLFF
>-|TRBV6-6|-|TRBJ2-7
TGTGCCAGCAGTTACGGCCCAACCTACGAGCAGTACTTC
CASSYGPTYEQYF
>once|TRBV11-2|-|TRBJ2-7
TGTGCCAGCAGCCCCGGACTCTTATACGAGCAGTACTTC
CASSPGLLYEQYF
>-|TRBV29-1|-|TRBJ2-1
TGCAGCGTTGAAGATGGTGGTTTTAGCTCCTACAATGAGCAGTTCTTC
CSVEDGGFSSYNEQFF
>-|TRBV10-1|-|TRBJ2-2
TGCGCCAGCAGTGAGTCGACAAGGGGGGAGGGCGAGGGGACCGGGGAGCTGTTTTTT
CASSESTRGEGEGTGELFF
>few|TRBV27|-|TRBJ2-7
TGTGCCAGCAGTTTAAGGAGGACGGACCTATGGAACGAGCAGTACTTC
CASSLRRTDLWNEQYF
>-|TRBV9|-|TRBJ1-6
TGTGCCAGCAGCGTACAGGGCTATAATTCACCCCTCCACTTT
CASSVQGYNSPLHF
>-|TRBV7-2|-|TRBJ2-5
TGTGCCAGCAGCTTATCCGGGGGGCCGGAAGAGACCCAGTACTTC
CASSLSGGPEETQYF
>-|TRBV27|-|TRBJ2-5
TGTGCCAGTGGGACTTGGGGGGAGGCTCAAGAGACCCAGTACTTC
CASGTWGEAQETQYF
>-|TRBV5-1|TRBD1|TRBJ2-1
TGCGCCAGCAGCTTGGACTCCGGGACAGGGGTCAATGAGCAGTTCTTC
CASSLDSGTGVNEQFF
>-|TRBV27|-|TRBJ1-5
TGTGCCAGCAGTTTATGGCTCAATCAGCCCCAGCATTTT
CASSLWLNQPQHF
>-|TRBV18|-|TRBJ1-1
TGTGCCAGCTCACCAAGGGACATGAACACTGAAGCTTTCTTT
CASSPRDMNTEAFF
>-|TRBV5-4|TRBD1|TRBJ1-4
TGTGCCAGCAGCGAGGGACAGTCTAATGAAAAACTGTTTTTT
CASSEGQSNEKLFF
>-|TRBV7-3|-|TRBJ1-1
TGTGCCAGCAGCCCCGGGCAGGGGAACACTGAAGCTTTCTTT
CASSPGQGNTEAFF
>-|TRBV12-3/TRBV12-4|TRBD1|TRBJ2-1
TGTGCCAGCAGGGACAGGGCTGAGCAGTTCTTC
CASRDRAEQFF
>-|TRBV3-1/TRBV3-2|-|TRBJ2-1
TGTGCCAGCAGCCAAGAAGGAGGGGGGGTCAATGAGCAGTTCTTC
CASSQEGGGVNEQFF
>-|TRBV4-3|-|TRBJ2-3
TGCGCCAGCAGCCAAGGCGGGGCTAGCACAGATACGCAGTATTTT
CASSQGGASTDTQYF
>-|TRBV7-9|-|TRBJ2-3
TGTGCCAGCAGCTTAGCGAAGGAGGGGACCACACGTACGCAGTATTTT
CASSLAKEGTTRTQYF
>-|TRBV5-6|TRBD1|TRBJ1-1
TGTGCCAGCAGCTGGGGGACAGGTCAAAGTCCCACTGAAGCTTTCTTT
CASSWGTGQSPTEAFF
>-|TRBV3-1/TRBV3-2|TRBD1|TRBJ1-2
TGTGCCAGCAGCCAGACACAGGGGGACTATGGCTACACCTTC
CASSQTQGDYGYTF
>once|TRBV6-5|TRBD1|TRBJ1-2
TGTGCCAGCAGTTGGGATGCCGGGACAGGGAAGGATGGCTACACCTTC
CASSWDAGTGKDGYTF
>-|TRBV19|-|TRBJ2-2
TGTGCCAGTAGTATCCCCCGGGCCTCGGGGACCGGGGAGCTGTTTTTT
CASSIPRASGTGELFF
>once|TRBV7-6|-|TRBJ1-3
TGTGCCAGCAGCTTAGTGGGCGACTCTGGAAACACCATATATTTT
CASSLVGDSGNTIYF
>few|TRBV7-2|TRBD2|TRBJ2-1
TGTGCCAGCAGCTTAGCGGCGGGAGCTGAGCAGTTCTTC
CASSLAAGAEQFF
>-|TRBV3-1/TRBV3-2|-|TRBJ2-1
TGTGCCAGCAGCCAAGATCTCCAGCGCAATGAGCAGTTCTTC
CASSQDLQRNEQFF
>once|TRBV9|-|TRBJ1-3
TGTGCCAGCAGCGTAGCGCGGGCTTTCTCTGGAAACACCATATATTTT
CASSVARAFSGNTIYF
>-|TRBV2|-|TRBJ1-1
TGTGCCAGCACCAACCTCCGGGACACCGGAAAAGCTTTCTTT
CASTNLRDTGKAFF
>few|TRBV24-1|TRBD2|TRBJ2-1
TGTGCCACCAGTGCCCTGTGGGGTGCGGGAGGGCCCAATGAGCAGTTCTTC
CATSALWGAGGPNEQFF
>-|TRBV3-1/TRBV3-2|-|TRBJ2-7
TGTGCCAGCAGCCTCACCCTGGGCCCGTCCTACGAGCAGTACTTC
CASSLTLGPSYEQYF
>few|TRBV28|-|TRBJ1-6
TGTGCCAGCAGCCTGAATTCACCCCTCCACTTT
CASSLNSPLHF
>few|TRBV10-3|TRBD2|TRBJ2-3
TGTGCCACAGATAGCGGGGGGGCGTCAGATACGCAGTATTTT
CATDSGGASDTQYF
>once|TRBV27|-|TRBJ1-5
TGTGCCAGCAGTAGCGTCTTTAGCAATCAGCCCCAGCATTTT
CASSSVFSNQPQHF
>-|TRBV12-3/TRBV12-4|-|TRBJ2-5
TGTGCCAGCAGTGTCGGGACTCTCGAGACCCAGTACTTC
CASSVGTLETQYF
>few|TRBV18|-|TRBJ1-6
TGTGCCAGCTCACCAGAAGCAGGGGCTGCCTCACCCCTCCACTTT
CASSPEAGAASPLHF
>-|TRBV7-3|-|TRBJ2-6
TGTGCCAGCAGCCCCCAAATCTCTGGGGCCAACGTCCTGACTTTC
CASSPQISGANVLTF
>-|TRBV5-6|-|TRBJ1-2
TGTGCCAGCAGCCCGGACACACTAAGCTATGGCTACACCTTC
CASSPDTLSYGYTF
>-|TRBV7-2|-|TRBJ2-5
TGTGCCAGCAGCTTTTTAGGAGTTCAAGAGACCCAGTACTTC
CASSFLGVQETQYF
>once|TRBV19|TRBD1|TRBJ1-5
TGTGCCAGTAGTATGGGACAGGGCAGTCAGCCCCAGCATTTT
CASSMGQGSQPQHF